The 10 T cell receptor beta chains below come from one sample, sequenced in a study of response to subunit inactivated influenza vaccine. TCRdb processed the RT-PCR reads anew with MiXCR; each CDR3 protein has one entry. Of about 240,000 distinct CDR3 sequences listed, 10% to 15% were seen once; the top ten hold approximately 7.8%. Sequencing used non-naive T cells sorted from PBMCs, obtained 14 to 15 days before vaccination. The receptor source for this set is a man in his forties or fifties who received an inactivated influenza vaccine.

V is TRBV14 and J is TRBJ1-1, with D perhaps matching TRBD1 (6 bases). V lost 0 bases, J lost 10 bases, and 15 bases lay in between. CDR1 and CDR2 (germline): SGHDN, FVKESK. The CDR3 contains 14 residues. The CDR3 here is CASSQDRGGAGAFF. CDR3 DNA: TGTGCCAGCAGCCAAGACAGGGGAGGGGCTGGAGCTTTCTTT.

The rearrangement links TRBV29-1 to TRBJ2-1; 10 bases are a match to TRBD1. From germline, CDR1 is SQVTM and CDR2 ANQGSEA. The CDR3 contains 12 residues. Trimming at V came to 6 bases and at J to 10 bases, leaving 6 bases not matched to a gene. The CDR3 is CSVRQGAKEQFF. The CDR3 bases are TGCAGCGTCCGACAGGGGGCTAAAGAGCAGTTCTTC.

The chain combines TRBV6-1 with TRBJ2-7; D may be TRBD1 or TRBD2 (5 bases each). The CDR3 sequence is 17 residues long. CDR1 MNHNS and CDR2 SASEGT come from the germline V gene. V was trimmed by 3 bases and J by 6 bases, leaving 24 bases between them. CDR3 amino acids: CASSDRITKDGATEQYF. CDR3 nucleotides: TGTGCCAGCAGTGATAGGATAACTAAGGACGGGGCGACCGAGCAGTACTTC.

The chain links TRBV7-9 to TRBJ2-7; 11 nucleotides align to TRBD2. The trim removed 5 bases at V and 3 bases at J, leaving 12 bases unmatched. The length of the CDR3 is 17 residues. CDR1 is SEHNR, CDR2 FQNEAQ, per germline (reference sequence). CDR3 in amino acids: CASSQKRGTSGDYEQYF. In nucleotides, the CDR3 is TGTGCCAGCAGCCAGAAGAGAGGGACTAGCGGCGACTACGAGCAGTACTTC.

This clonotype was counted only a few times. The chain has TRBV6-1 and TRBJ2-1; D unresolved. The CDR3 spans 13 residues. Germline values: CDR1 MNHNS, CDR2 SASEGT. V lost 5 bases and J lost 8, with 13 bases in between. CDR3 in DNA: TGTGCCAGCAGTCAGACTCCCTGGGATGAGCAGTTCTTC. It yields the protein CASSQTPWDEQFF.

V is TRBV10-3 and J is TRBJ2-3; D gene unclear. Trimming pared 10 bases from V and 1 base from J, leaving 9 bases between. CDR3 length: 12 amino acids. The germline V gene encodes CDR1 ENHRY and CDR2 SYGVKD. CDR3 region: CATTPGTDTQYF. CDR3 nucleotides: TGTGCCACCACCCCTGGCACAGATACGCAGTATTTT.

This clonotype occurred a few times. The V call is TRBV10-3, the J call TRBJ1-4, with D possibly matching TRBD1 (5 bases). CDR3 length: 14 amino acids. Looked up from germline, CDR1 is ENHRY and CDR2 is SYGVKD. Trimming removed 0 bases at V and 7 bases at J, with 9 bases between. CDR3 sequence: CAISESGDREKLFF. CDR3 DNA: TGTGCCATCAGTGAGTCAGGGGACCGTGAAAAACTGTTTTTT.

This chain connects TRBV19 to TRBJ2-2; no reliable D call. Trimming left V 6 bases short and J 7 bases short, with 12 bases between. The CDR3 is 13 amino acids. Germline-derived CDR1 and CDR2 are LNHDA and SQIVND (reference sequence). The CDR3 sequence: CASSAAGDGELFF. The CDR3 DNA sequence: TGTGCCAGTAGCGCCGCTGGGGACGGGGAGCTGTTTTTT.

The J gene is TRBJ1-1, the V gene TRBV3-1; D uncertain. From germline, CDR1 is LGHDT and CDR2 YNNKEL (reference sequence). V was clipped by 4 bases and J by 5 bases, with 8 bases between them. CDR3 length: 12 amino acids. The CDR3 nucleotides read TGTGCCAGCAGCCGCGGGCAGACTGAAGCTTTCTTT. Translating it yields CASSRGQTEAFF. Together with reference TRBV3-1 and TRBJ1-1, the CDR3 gives the full variable domain: DTAVSQTPKYLVTQMGNDKSIKCEQNLGHDTMYWYKQDSKKFLKIMFSYNNKELIINETVPNRFSPKSPDKAHLNLHINSLELGDSAVYFCASSRGQTEAFFGQGTRLTVV.

This clonotype was seen only a few times. The chain is built from TRBV2 and TRBJ1-1; D remains unclear. The germline V gene has CDR1 SNHLY and CDR2 FYNNEI. The CDR3 length is 13 residues. Trimming pared 4 bases from V and 0 bases from J, leaving 6 bases between. CDR3: CASSGRLNTEAFF. CDR3 nucleotides: TGTGCCAGCAGTGGAAGGCTGAACACTGAAGCTTTCTTT. The full variable domain, with the rest looked up from reference TRBV2 and TRBJ1-1, is EPEVTQTPSHQVTQMGQEVILRCVPISNHLYFYWYRQILGQKVEFLVSFYNNEISEKSEIFDDQFSVERPDGSNFTLKIRSTKLEDSAMYFCASSGRLNTEAFFGQGTRLTVV.